Below are 11 T cell receptor beta chains sequenced from a single sample in a study of T-cell reconstitution after alpha-beta-depleted transplantation in children. Preparation of the TCRbeta library was carried out with unique molecular identifiers. TCRdb redid the calling of the PCR reads with MiXCR, one entry per CDR3 protein. The data contain approximately 120,000 distinct CDR3 sequences, around 9.8% of them singletons. The source was PBMCs, mostly from graft donor cells, collected 180 days after TCRalphabeta/CD19-depleted stem cell transplant. Receptors were obtained from a girl under two years old who had a stem cell transplant for combined immunodeficiency, so the T cells may come from the graft donor.

This clonotype was detected only a few times. This chain connects TRBV20-1 to TRBJ2-7; perhaps D is TRBD1 or TRBD2 (6 bases each). Between the trimmed V and J ends, which lost 0 bases and 5 bases, there was a span of 17 bases. CDR1 and CDR2 (germline): DFQATT, SNEGSKA (reference sequence). The CDR3 length is 15 residues. The CDR3 here is CSAREGGRVLDEQYF. CDR3 bases: TGCAGTGCTAGAGAGGGGGGCAGGGTCCTGGACGAGCAGTACTTC.

This clonotype occurred a few times. The chain links TRBV7-3 to TRBJ2-3; 9 nucleotides line up with TRBD2. CDR3 size: 17 residues. Germline values: CDR1 SGHTA, CDR2 FQGTGA. J was trimmed by 2 bases and V by 1 base; bases with no gene match: 7. CDR3 in amino acids: CASSLIGGGVPTDTQYF. The CDR3, as DNA: TGTGCCAGCAGCTTAATAGGCGGGGGGGTCCCCACAGATACGCAGTATTTT.

The chain carries TRBV15 and TRBJ2-2; TRBD2 matches 8 bases. CDR1 and CDR2 from the germline V gene are LNHNV and YYDKDF (reference sequence). The CDR3 consists of 14 residues. The junction had 1 base not matched to a gene; V was cut back by 1 base and J by 6 bases. CDR3 protein: CATSRVRGAGELFF. The CDR3 DNA is TGTGCCACCAGCAGAGTGCGGGGGGCCGGGGAGCTGTTTTTT.

This chain connects TRBV20-1 to TRBJ2-5, with 9 bases fitting TRBD2. V shed 6 bases, J shed 4 bases, and the junction held 9 bases outside the gene matches. Looked up from germline, CDR1 is DFQATT and CDR2 is SNEGSKA (reference sequence). There are 14 residues in the CDR3. The CDR3 here is CSAGGGGAGETQYF. The DNA of the CDR3 is TGCAGTGCGGGGGGCGGGGGGGCCGGAGAGACCCAGTACTTC.

This clonotype was counted at least ten times. This chain uses TRBV5-5 with TRBJ2-7; D is undetermined. CDR3 length equals 14 residues. Trimming shortened V by 4 bases and J by 0 bases, and 11 bases separated the two germline ends. CDR1 SGHKS and CDR2 YYEKEE come from the germline V gene (reference sequence). In nucleotides, the CDR3 is TGTGCCAGCAGCATCTACGGCCTCTCCTACGAGCAGTACTTC. Residues: CASSIYGLSYEQYF.

This chain connects TRBV29-1 to TRBJ2-7; 9 nucleotides align to TRBD1. Trimming removed 6 bases from V and 3 bases from J; junction bases left unmatched: 3. The CDR3 totals 12 residues. Germline V gene sequence: CDR1 SQVTM, CDR2 ANQGSEA. Here the CDR3 DNA reads TGCAGCGTGGAGGGACAGGGCTACGAGCAGTACTTC. It encodes CSVEGQGYEQYF.

V is TRBV7-9 and J is TRBJ1-4; D not certain. The CDR3 has 13 residues. Trimming stripped 3 bases from V and 4 bases from J, with 6 bases between. The germline V gene encodes CDR1 SEHNR and CDR2 FQNEAQ (reference sequence). The CDR3 bases are TGTGCCAGCAGCTTCTCGATTAATGAAAAACTGTTTTTT. Protein sequence: CASSFSINEKLFF.

In its sample, this clonotype was seen a few times. The V call is TRBV27, the J call TRBJ2-6; D is tentatively TRBD1 or TRBD2 (6 bases each). Germline-derived CDR1 and CDR2 are MNHEY and SMNVEV (reference sequence). Trimming took 3 bases from V and 0 from J, leaving 12 bases between them. The CDR3 covers 17 residues. The CDR3 DNA is TGTGCCAGCAGTTTCGGAGGGGGGCTCTCTGGGGCCAACGTCCTGACTTTC. Amino acid sequence: CASSFGGGLSGANVLTF.

Concerning this clonotype: A read error may be the cause here, since a much bigger clone is one base away. The chain joins TRBV3-1 to TRBJ2-3; 9 nucleotides align to TRBD1. Germline assignment: CDR1 LGHDT and CDR2 YNNKEL (reference sequence). The V gene end was trimmed by 8 bases and the J gene end by 2 bases; junction bases not matched to a gene: 8. The CDR3 has 15 amino acids. The CDR3 sequence: CASCTGTGFTDTQYF. In nucleotides, the CDR3 is TGTGCCAGCTGCACCGGGACAGGGTTCACAGATACGCAGTATTTT.

The V and J genes are TRBV12-3 or TRBV12-4 and TRBJ2-1, with 9 positions matching TRBD2. CDR3 length equals 15 residues. V trimming: 3 bases; J trimming: 8 bases; junction bases outside the gene matches: 8. The CDR3 here is CASSFRAGGSYEQFF. The CDR3 nucleotides are TGTGCCAGCAGTTTCCGGGCGGGGGGGTCCTATGAGCAGTTCTTC.

This clonotype was seen many times. V and J are TRBV20-1 and TRBJ1-6; D call uncertain. CDR3 length equals 13 residues. Germline V gene sequence: CDR1 DFQATT, CDR2 SNEGSKA (reference sequence). Trimming stripped 2 bases from V and 3 bases from J, with 5 bases between. The CDR3 bases are TGCAGTGCTAGACAGGTCTATAATTCACCCCTCCACTTT. It is translated as CSARQVYNSPLHF.